Given below is one T cell receptor (beta chain) in context. Its antigen remains unidentified. The data were produced by immunoSEQ multiplex PCR, yet TCRdb's version contains in-frame clones alone and is incomplete. Of about 84,000 clones in the sample, nearly 90% were seen once. This entry comes from a study of T cell responses to AZD1222 COVID-19 vaccine. General study results and limits: Females made up more of the donors, who were largely white British, and clonal diversity may have come out too low. When two AZD1222 doses had been given, Spike-specific TCR breadth and depth rose.

Sequencing was performed on peripheral blood, taken on day 0 of AZD1222 vaccination. The sequence was collected from an adult in good health.

The CDR3 loop reads CATSDDRGLEAFF. CDR3 coding DNA: TGTGCCACCAGTGACGACAGGGGGCTTGAAGCTTTCTTT. This chain connects TRBV24-1 to TRBJ1-1; 10 bases align to TRBD1. The V gene end was trimmed by 4 bases and the J gene end by 7 bases; junction bases not matched to a gene: 2. The V gene's germline CDR1 is KGHDR and CDR2 SFDVKD. CDR3 length: 13 amino acids.